This T cell receptor (beta chain) appears in the sequencing data of a study of T-cell memory formation after mild COVID-19. General study points: Chiefly within CM and EM were the contracting CD4+ clones; CD8+ ones were within EMRA. Memory from before infection featured some responding clones, which suggests cross-reactive memory joined.

Deletions cut 3 bases from V and 13 bases from J, with 12 bases between. The CDR3 spans 11 residues. Germline V lookup: CDR1 LNHDA, CDR2 SQIVND (reference sequence). This clonotype was picked up a small number of times. The target antigen is unknown. 5'RACE primed from the constant segment yielded TCR alpha and TCR beta cDNA libraries bearing sample barcodes and UMIs. MiXCR was run by TCRdb on the 5' RACE reads, yielding one entry per CDR3 protein. Of around 150,000 distinct CDR3 sequences in the sample, 11% were seen once. The receptor's source is a man aged 18 to 30 who had mild COVID-19 (a few samples of this study predate the infection). Cell type and time point are not known. Source material: PBMCs or a T cell subset sorted from them (not recorded which). This chain connects TRBV19 to TRBJ1-2; D is undetermined. This CDR3 is CASSITGSLTF. CDR3 DNA: TGTGCCAGTAGTATCACCGGGAGCCTCACCTTC.